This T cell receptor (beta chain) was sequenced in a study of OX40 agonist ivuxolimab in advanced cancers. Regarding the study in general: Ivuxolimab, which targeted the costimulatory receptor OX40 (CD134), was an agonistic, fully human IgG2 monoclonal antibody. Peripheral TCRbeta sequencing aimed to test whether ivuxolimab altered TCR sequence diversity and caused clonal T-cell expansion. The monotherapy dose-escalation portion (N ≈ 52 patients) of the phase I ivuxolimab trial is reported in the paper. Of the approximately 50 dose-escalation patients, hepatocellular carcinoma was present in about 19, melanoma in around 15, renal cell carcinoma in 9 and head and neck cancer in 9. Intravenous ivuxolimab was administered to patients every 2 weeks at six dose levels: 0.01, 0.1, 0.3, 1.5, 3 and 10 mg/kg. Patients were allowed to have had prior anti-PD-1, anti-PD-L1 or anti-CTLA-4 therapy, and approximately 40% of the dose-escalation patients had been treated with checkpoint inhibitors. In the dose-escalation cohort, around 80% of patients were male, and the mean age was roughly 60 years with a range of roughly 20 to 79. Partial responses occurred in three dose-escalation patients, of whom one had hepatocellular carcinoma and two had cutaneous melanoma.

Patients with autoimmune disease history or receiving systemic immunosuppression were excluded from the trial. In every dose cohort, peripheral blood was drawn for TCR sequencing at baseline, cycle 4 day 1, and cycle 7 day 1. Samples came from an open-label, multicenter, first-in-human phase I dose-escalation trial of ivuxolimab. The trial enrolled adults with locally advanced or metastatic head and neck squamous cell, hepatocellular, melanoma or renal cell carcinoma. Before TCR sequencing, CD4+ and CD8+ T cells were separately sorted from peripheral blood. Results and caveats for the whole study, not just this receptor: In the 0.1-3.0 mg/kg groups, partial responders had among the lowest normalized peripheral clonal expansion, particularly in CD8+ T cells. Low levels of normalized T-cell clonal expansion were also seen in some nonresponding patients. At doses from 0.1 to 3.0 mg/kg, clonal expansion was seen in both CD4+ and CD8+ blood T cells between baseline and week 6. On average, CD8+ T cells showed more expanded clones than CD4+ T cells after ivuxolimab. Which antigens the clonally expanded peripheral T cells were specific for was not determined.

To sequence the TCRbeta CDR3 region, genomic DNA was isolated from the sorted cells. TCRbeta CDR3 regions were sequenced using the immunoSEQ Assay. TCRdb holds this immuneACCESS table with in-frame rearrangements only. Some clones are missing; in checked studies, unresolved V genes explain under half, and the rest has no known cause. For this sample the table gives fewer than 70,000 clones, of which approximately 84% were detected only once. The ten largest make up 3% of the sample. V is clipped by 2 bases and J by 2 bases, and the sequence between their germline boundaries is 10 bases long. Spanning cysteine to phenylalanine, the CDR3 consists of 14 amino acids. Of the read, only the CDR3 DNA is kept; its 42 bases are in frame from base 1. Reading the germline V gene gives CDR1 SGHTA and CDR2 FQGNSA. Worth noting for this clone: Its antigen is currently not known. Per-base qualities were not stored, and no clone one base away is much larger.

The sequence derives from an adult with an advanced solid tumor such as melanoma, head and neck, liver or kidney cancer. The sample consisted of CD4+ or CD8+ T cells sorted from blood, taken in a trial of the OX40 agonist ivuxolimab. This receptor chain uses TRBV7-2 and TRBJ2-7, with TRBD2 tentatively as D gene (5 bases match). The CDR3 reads CASSLRGITYEQYF. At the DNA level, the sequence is TGTGCCAGCAGCTTACGGGGAATAACCTACGAGCAGTACTTC.